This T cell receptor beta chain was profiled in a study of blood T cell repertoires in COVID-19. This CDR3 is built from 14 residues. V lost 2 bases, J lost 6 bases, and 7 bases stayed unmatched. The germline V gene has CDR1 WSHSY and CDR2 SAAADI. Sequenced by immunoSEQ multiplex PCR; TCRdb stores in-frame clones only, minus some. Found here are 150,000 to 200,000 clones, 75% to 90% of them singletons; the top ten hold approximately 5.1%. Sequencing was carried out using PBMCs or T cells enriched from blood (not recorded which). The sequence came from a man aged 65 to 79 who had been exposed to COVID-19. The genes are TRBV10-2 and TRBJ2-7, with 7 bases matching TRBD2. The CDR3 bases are TGCGCCAGCAGTGAGGGCGGGAGAGTATTCGAGCAGTACTTC. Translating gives CASSEGGRVFEQYF.